One and the same sample provided the 3 T cell receptor beta chains below, sequenced in a study of brain T cells in children with intractable seizures. Sequencing used immunoSEQ multiplex PCR; TCRdb keeps in-frame clones, though not all of them. This sample has about 320,000 clones; about 94% occur once, and the top ten carry 5.7%. Sample time point: blood from clinic visit 5 months post-surgery; TSC patient then seizure free. Specimen: peripheral blood, collected about 5 months after surgery. The receptors derive from a boy in the first two years of life with tuberous sclerosis and intractable seizures.

This clone has a single count. This chain uses TRBV10-3 with TRBJ1-1; D is ambiguous. Trimming cost V 2 bases and J 1 base, with 17 bases left between them. The CDR3 is 17 amino acids. CDR1 ENHRY and CDR2 SYGVKD come from the germline V gene. In DNA form, the CDR3 reads TGTGCCATCAGTGAGGTTGTGCTTGGAACGGAGAACACTGAAGCTTTCTTT. It translates to CAISEVVLGTENTEAFF.

The chain is built from TRBV13 and TRBJ2-1, with 8 bases identical to TRBD2. J gave up 0 bases and V 0 bases, and 1 base lay outside the gene matches. CDR1 is PRHDT, CDR2 FYEKMQ, per germline (reference sequence). There are 16 residues in the CDR3. The CDR3 coding sequence is TGTGCCAGCAGCTTAGGCGGGACTAGCTCCTACAATGAGCAGTTCTTC. Encoded protein: CASSLGGTSSYNEQFF.

CDR3: CSQSGTTEQFF. CDR3 DNA sequence: TGCAGCCAATCCGGGACTACGGAGCAGTTCTTC. The genes are TRBV20-1 and TRBJ2-1; 7 positions match TRBD2. This CDR3 region has 11 residues. The germline CDR1 and CDR2 sequences are DFQATT and SNEGSKA (reference sequence).